This TCR beta chain appears in the sequencing data of a study of blood T cell repertoires in COVID-19 (dated by TCRdb to 2020 to 2022). Regarding the study in general: Collaborator samples came from the United States, Italy and Spain and covered acute and convalescent phases of COVID-19. The material from the prospective study consisted of cDNA or gDNA derived from T cells, B-cell-depleted T cells, or PBMCs. The dataset comprised deeply sampled blood TCRbeta repertoires from subjects exposed to, actively infected with, or recovered from COVID-19. The repertoires were released in a freely available public database meant as a resource for research on the immune response to SARS-CoV-2. Samples came from the ongoing ImmuneRACE study (first 160 participants) plus 1,254 subjects from 6 global collaborators. Nearly every sample came with metadata listing a de-identified subject ID, COVID-19 status, age in years and sex. Where available, HLA class I and class II types were obtained from metadata supplied by the sample provider rather than from assay-based typing.

In the prospective study, participants were roughly 18 to 100 years old, resided in 20 to 30 geographic areas of the United States, and were enrolled through a virtual design. To assign participants to cohorts, the prospective study relied on clinical history that participants themselves reported in a screening survey and a study questionnaire. For ImmuneRACE Cohort 3, a participant was defined as recovered based on two consecutive negative NP/OP PCR tests, clearance by a healthcare professional, or resolution of symptoms. In the prospective study, mobile phlebotomists collected whole blood, serum and a nasopharyngeal or oropharyngeal swab from each participant. Participants in the prospective study had the option to provide additional blood draws and questionnaires over a roughly two-month period. Blood samples from the prospective study were shipped frozen or at room temperature prior to DNA extraction.

On the study overall, not on this receptor specifically: Clinical and demographic metadata were provided uncurated, with the amount varying by source and participant.

Notes on this clone: It has no known antigen specificity. No quality values exist for individual bases; no much larger clone is one base distant.

TCRbeta CDR3 regions were amplified from genomic DNA by means of the immunoSEQ Assay, a bias-controlled multiplex PCR. In the paper's pipeline: The number of nucleated cells in each sample was estimated from the amplification of reference gene primers within the assay. Sequence reads were collapsed and filtered to measure the absolute abundance of every unique TCRbeta CDR3 rearrangement. For each sample, productive Simpson clonality was calculated as the square root of Simpson's diversity index over productive rearrangements. Entries here come from immuneACCESS through TCRdb and include only in-frame sequences with V and J called. Some clones fail to appear in such tables; in the studies checked, an unresolved V gene covers under half of the shortfall, and the cause of the remainder is unknown. D and trimming come from the DNA, and the V and J calls and clone size come from that table. The sample includes around 140,000 clones, with around 86% observed a single time. Of the sample, about 11% falls within the top ten clones.

Counted from cysteine to phenylalanine, this CDR3 has 12 amino acids. The entry retains the CDR3 DNA only, 36 bases that are in frame from base 1. The trim is 1 base for V and 4 bases for J, with a gap of 5 bases between the germline ends. In the germline V gene (reference sequence), CDR1 corresponds to LGHDT and CDR2 to YNNKEL. The sample taken for sequencing was PBMCs or T cells enriched from blood (not recorded which). The TCR comes from a man in his 60s who had recovered from COVID-19. The chain links TRBV3-1 (or the pseudogene TRBV3-2) with TRBJ2-7; there is no confident call for the D gene. This receptor carries the CDR3 CASSQVPYEQYF. The nucleotide sequence reads as follows: TGTGCCAGCAGCCAAGTTCCTTACGAGCAGTACTTC.